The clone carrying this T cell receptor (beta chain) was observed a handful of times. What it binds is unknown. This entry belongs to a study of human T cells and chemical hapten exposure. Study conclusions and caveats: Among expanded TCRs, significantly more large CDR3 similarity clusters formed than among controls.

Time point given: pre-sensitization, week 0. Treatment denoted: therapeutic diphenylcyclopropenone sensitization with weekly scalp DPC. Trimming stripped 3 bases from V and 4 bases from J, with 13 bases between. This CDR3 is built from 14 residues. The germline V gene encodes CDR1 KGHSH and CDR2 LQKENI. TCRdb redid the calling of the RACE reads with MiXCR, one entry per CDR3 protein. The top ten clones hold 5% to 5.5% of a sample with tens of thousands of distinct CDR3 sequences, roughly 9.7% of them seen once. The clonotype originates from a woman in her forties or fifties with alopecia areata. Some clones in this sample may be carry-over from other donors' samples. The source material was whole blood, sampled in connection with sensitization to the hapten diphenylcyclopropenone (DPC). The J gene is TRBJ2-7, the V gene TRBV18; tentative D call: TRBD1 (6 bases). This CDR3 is CASSPGDIRYEQYF. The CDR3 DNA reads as TGTGCCAGCTCACCTGGGGACATAAGGTACGAGCAGTACTTC.